The sequence of this TCR beta chain was determined in a study of blood T cell repertoires in COVID-19. Background on the study: Samples representing acute and convalescent COVID-19 were sourced from the United States, Italy and Spain. The analysed material was cDNA or gDNA that came from T cells, B-cell-depleted T cells, or PBMCs.

The V gene lost 1 base and the J gene lost 0 bases, with 13 bases spanning the gap. CDR1 is SQVTM and CDR2 is ANQGSEA in the germline V gene. This CDR3 is built from 16 residues. Methods used by the authors: Amplification with reference gene primers provided the estimates of nucleated cell counts. Assay: immunoSEQ multiplex PCR; the TCRdb copy retains only in-frame clones and omits some. V and J calls and clone size are those listed in that table; D and trimming were worked out from the DNA. The sample shows some 110,000 clones, 70% to 80% of them seen only once. The V and J genes are TRBV29-1 and TRBJ2-1; weak D call: TRBD2 (7 bases). The specimen was peripheral blood. The TCR sequence derives from a man between 65 and 85 years old with acute or convalescent COVID-19. CDR3 sequence (DNA): TGCAGCGTTGAAGGAGGGGGGGAGGTCTCCTACAATGAGCAGTTCTTC. Translation: CSVEGGGEVSYNEQFF.